This record looks at one T cell receptor beta chain sequence and its context. What it binds is not known. The data derive from a study of cytotoxic CD8 clonotypes in ibrutinib-treated CLL. Study in general: Partial responders around 25, complete 2; approximately twelve progressed and around 15 stayed in remission by median 68 months.

Whole-study findings and limits: The study sampled sustained-remission and progressing patients at different times. Rare overall, public clonotypes shrank or held steady under therapy.

Clones were sequenced by immunoSEQ multiplex PCR, and TCRdb holds only the in-frame ones, with some missing. This table holds some 130,000 clones, approximately 85% found once. CDR1 LNHNV and CDR2 YYDKDF come from the germline V gene (reference sequence). The V gene end was trimmed by 5 bases and the J gene end by 7 bases; junction bases not matched to a gene: 11. CDR3 size: 15 residues. Cryopreserved PBMCs supplied roughly 2.1 micrograms of genomic DNA for TCR beta libraries. This specimen consisted of PBMCs, obtained after 24 months of ibrutinib treatment. The chain uses TRBV15 and TRBJ1-5, with 7 bases lining up with TRBD1. The sequence came from a human donor with chronic lymphocytic leukemia. CDR3 bases: TGTGCCACCAGCTCAGGGGGGGACCCTCGGCAGCCCCAGCATTTT. Protein: CATSSGGDPRQPQHF.